This is a list of T cell receptor beta chains from one sample in a study of cytomegalovirus exposure and HLA in healthy donors. Repertoires were generated with immunoSEQ multiplex PCR, while TCRdb's copy carries only in-frame clones and drops some. The sample lists about 89,000 clones; around four fifths were seen once. The material sequenced was PBMCs. These receptors originate from a man aged 25-40 years in good health and CMV-seronegative. CDR3s include the opening cysteine and the closing phenylalanine or tryptophan. A D gene is named only where the DNA matches it firmly. Size values are once, few and many counts, or a class for expanded clones, and some rows have none.

v_gene,j_gene,abundance,d_gene,CDR3nt,CDR3aa
TRBV19,TRBJ1-2,-,-,TGTGCCAGTAGTCCGGACCCAGCCGGGGGCTATGGCTACACCTTC,CASSPDPAGGYGYTF
TRBV30,TRBJ1-2,-,-,TGTGCCTGGAGTGTACAGGGTGAAGGCTACACCTTC,CAWSVQGEGYTF
TRBV19,TRBJ2-1,-,TRBD2,TGTGCCAGTAGTAAGGGAGGCGGGGGGGCTTACAATGAGCAGTTCTTC,CASSKGGGGAYNEQFF
TRBV6-6,TRBJ2-7,once,TRBD1,TGTGCCAGCAGTTACTCGGGACAGGGGGCGCGGGAGCAGTACTTC,CASSYSGQGAREQYF
TRBV2,TRBJ1-2,once,-,TGTGCCAGCAGTGAGGAACGGGGCTATGGCTACACCTTC,CASSEERGYGYTF
TRBV5-1,TRBJ1-2,once,-,TGCGCCAGCCGATCCGCGGGTCCTAACTATGGCTACACCTTC,CASRSAGPNYGYTF
TRBV5-4,TRBJ2-3,once,TRBD1,TGTGCCAGCAGCGTCCCGGGACAGGGGCCGGTAGATACGCAGTATTTT,CASSVPGQGPVDTQYF
TRBV30,TRBJ1-6,-,TRBD1,TGTGCCTGGAGTCTCGGGACAGGGTCGTTGTCACCCCTCCACTTT,CAWSLGTGSLSPLHF
TRBV19,TRBJ1-5,few,TRBD1,TGTGCCAGTAGTAAGGGACAGGGGAGCAATCAGCCCCAGCATTTT,CASSKGQGSNQPQHF
TRBV6-5,TRBJ2-1,-,-,TGTGCCAGCAGTTACAACCAGGGCCATGAGCAGTTCTTC,CASSYNQGHEQFF
TRBV4-2,TRBJ1-5,-,TRBD1,TGTGCCAGCAGCCAAGATCTAACAGGGGATCAGCCCCAGCATTTT,CASSQDLTGDQPQHF
TRBV25-1,TRBJ1-5,-,-,TGTGCCAGCAGTGTCATCGGTGGTCAGCCCCAGCATTTT,CASSVIGGQPQHF
TRBV25-1,TRBJ1-2,once,TRBD1,TGTGCCAGCAGTGAGATCTACAAGGGGGCGGAGGGCTACACCTTC,CASSEIYKGAEGYTF
TRBV7-9,TRBJ1-5,-,-,TGTGCCAGCAGCTCTCCAGCAGGGGATCAGCCCCAGCATTTT,CASSSPAGDQPQHF
TRBV30,TRBJ1-2,-,-,TGTGCCTGGAGCGCCACCGCGGGGTTACCCTATGGCTACACCTTC,CAWSATAGLPYGYTF
TRBV6-1,TRBJ2-7,-,-,TGTGCCAGCAGTGAAGGTGGCCTTAGGGGCTACGAGCAGTACTTC,CASSEGGLRGYEQYF
TRBV28,TRBJ1-2,once,-,TGTGCCAGCAGTAGCGGGGCAGTTTACTATGGCTACACCTTC,CASSSGAVYYGYTF
TRBV28,TRBJ2-1,-,-,TGTGCCAGCAGTATCCTCGGGACCTACAATGAGCAGTTCTTC,CASSILGTYNEQFF
TRBV7-2,TRBJ1-6,-,-,TGTGCCAGCAGCTTAAAACAGGCCTATAATTCCCCCCTCCACTTT,CASSLKQAYNSPLHF
TRBV6-4,TRBJ2-6,-,TRBD1,TGTGCCAGCAGTGACACAGGGGCAAAGGGCCTGACTTTC,CASSDTGAKGLTF
TRBV6-5,TRBJ2-7,few,TRBD1,TGTGCCAGCAGTTACTCGGGACAGGTCCCCTACGAGCAGTACTTC,CASSYSGQVPYEQYF
TRBV12-5,TRBJ1-2,-,-,TGTGCTAGTGGTCGTGACACAAAGTATGGCTACACCTTC,CASGRDTKYGYTF
TRBV11-2,TRBJ1-6,-,-,TGTGCCAGCAGCTTACAACAGGATAATTCACCCCTCCACTTT,CASSLQQDNSPLHF
TRBV19,TRBJ1-5,-,TRBD1,TGTGCCAGTACCACTCCCGGGACAGGGAGAGGACAGCCCCAGCATTTT,CASTTPGTGRGQPQHF
TRBV11-2,TRBJ2-3,-,TRBD1,TGTGCCAGCAGCGTAGGCCCGACAGGGATCGATACGCAGTATTTT,CASSVGPTGIDTQYF